This entry describes one T cell receptor beta chain. The antigen remains unidentified. At one boundary the junction diverges from the germline segment, which might be a read error. The data originate from a study of T cells after yellow fever vaccination. General observations from the study: Only a minor proportion of clonotypes was detected across both CD4 and CD8 compartments. Boosting was followed by the reappearance of most primary-vaccination clones (about 97% CD4, around 86% CD8). Researchers report a weaker secondary response that nonetheless peaked faster, day 5 versus 15.

Germline V CDR1 and CDR2: LGHDT, YNNKEL (reference sequence). The CDR3 runs 18 residues. TCR cDNA, made by 5'RACE template switching, carried an added universal primer site and UMIs. From the 5' RACE reads, TCRdb called clonotypes with MiXCR, one entry per CDR3 protein. Of 450,000 to 600,000 distinct CDR3 sequences detected, about a sixth appear once; the ten largest clones hold roughly 17%. The chain has TRBV3-1 and TRBJ2-5; 13 positions agree with TRBD2. This receptor was obtained from a man aged 18 to 30 who received the YFV17D yellow fever vaccine. The sample was PBMCs, taken 4 to 6 days after the first yellow fever vaccination. CDR3 coding DNA: TGTACCAGCGGACGGGGACTAGCGGGGCCCTCGTACCAAGAGACCCAGTACTTC. It encodes CTSGRGLAGPSYQETQYF.